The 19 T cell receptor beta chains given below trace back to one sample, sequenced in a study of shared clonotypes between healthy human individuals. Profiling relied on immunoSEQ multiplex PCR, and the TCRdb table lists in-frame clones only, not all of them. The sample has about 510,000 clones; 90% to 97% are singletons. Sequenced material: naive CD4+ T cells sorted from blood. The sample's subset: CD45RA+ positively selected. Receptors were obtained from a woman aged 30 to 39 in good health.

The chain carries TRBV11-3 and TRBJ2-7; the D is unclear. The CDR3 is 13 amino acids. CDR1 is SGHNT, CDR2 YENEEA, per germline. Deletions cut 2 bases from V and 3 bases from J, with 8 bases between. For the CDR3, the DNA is TGTGCCAGCAGCTTAAATACCCGCTACGAGCAGTACTTC. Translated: CASSLNTRYEQYF.

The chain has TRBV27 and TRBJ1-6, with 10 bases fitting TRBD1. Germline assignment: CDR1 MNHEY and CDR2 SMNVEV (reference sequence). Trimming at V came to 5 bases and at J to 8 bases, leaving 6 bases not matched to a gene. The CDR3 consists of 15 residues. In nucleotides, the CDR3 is TGTGCCAGCAGTACCCGACAGGGGGCCGATTCACCCCTCCACTTT. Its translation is CASSTRQGADSPLHF.

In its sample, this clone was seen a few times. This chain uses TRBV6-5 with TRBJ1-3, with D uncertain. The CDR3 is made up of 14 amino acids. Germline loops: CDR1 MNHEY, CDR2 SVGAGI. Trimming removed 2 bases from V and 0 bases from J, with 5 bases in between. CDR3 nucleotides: TGTGCCAGCAGTTACGATCCCTCTGGAAACACCATATATTTT. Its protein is CASSYDPSGNTIYF.

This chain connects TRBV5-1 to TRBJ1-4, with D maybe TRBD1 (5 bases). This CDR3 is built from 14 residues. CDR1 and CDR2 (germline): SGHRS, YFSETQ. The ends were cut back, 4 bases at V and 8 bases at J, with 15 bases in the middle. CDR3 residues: CASSHAGPGEKLFF. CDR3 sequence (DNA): TGCGCCAGCAGCCACGCGGGGCCGGGCGAAAAACTGTTTTTT.

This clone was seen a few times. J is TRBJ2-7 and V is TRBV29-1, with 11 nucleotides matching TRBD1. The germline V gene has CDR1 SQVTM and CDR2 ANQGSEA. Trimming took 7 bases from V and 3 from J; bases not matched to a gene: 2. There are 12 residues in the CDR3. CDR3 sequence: CSDGTGGYEQYF. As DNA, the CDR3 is TGCAGCGATGGGACAGGGGGCTACGAGCAGTACTTC.

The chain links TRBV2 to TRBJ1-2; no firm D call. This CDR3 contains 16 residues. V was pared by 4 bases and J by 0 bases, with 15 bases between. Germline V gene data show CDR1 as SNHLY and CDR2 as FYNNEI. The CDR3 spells CASSGYSTRANYGYTF. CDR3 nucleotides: TGTGCCAGCAGTGGTTACAGTACCAGAGCTAACTATGGCTACACCTTC.

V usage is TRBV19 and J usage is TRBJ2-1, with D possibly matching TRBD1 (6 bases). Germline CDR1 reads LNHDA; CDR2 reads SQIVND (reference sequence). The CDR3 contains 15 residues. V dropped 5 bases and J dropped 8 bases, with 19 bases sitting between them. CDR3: CASSAYVTGFHEQFF. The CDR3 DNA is TGTGCCAGTAGTGCCTACGTCACAGGGTTCCATGAGCAGTTCTTC.

The CDR3, as DNA: TGTGCCAGCAGGGCGCGGGATAATGCCTACAATGAGCAGTTCTTC. It translates to CASRARDNAYNEQFF. This chain connects TRBV27 to TRBJ2-1; D is possibly TRBD2 (6 bases). V was pared by 6 bases and J by 2 bases, with 14 bases between. Germline V lookup: CDR1 MNHEY, CDR2 SMNVEV (reference sequence). The CDR3 consists of 15 residues.

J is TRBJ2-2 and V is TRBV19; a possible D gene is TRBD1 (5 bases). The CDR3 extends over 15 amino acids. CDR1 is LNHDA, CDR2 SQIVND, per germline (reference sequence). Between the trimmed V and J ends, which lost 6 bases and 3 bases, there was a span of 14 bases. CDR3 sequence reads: CASSSPRTHTGELFF. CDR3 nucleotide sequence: TGTGCCAGTAGCTCCCCCAGGACACACACCGGGGAGCTGTTTTTT.

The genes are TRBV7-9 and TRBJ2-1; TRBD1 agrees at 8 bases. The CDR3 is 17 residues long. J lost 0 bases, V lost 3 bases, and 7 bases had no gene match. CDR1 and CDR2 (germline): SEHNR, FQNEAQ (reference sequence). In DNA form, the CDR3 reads TGTGCCAGCAGCTTGCGGACAGGGCCCGTCTCCTACAATGAGCAGTTCTTC. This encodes CASSLRTGPVSYNEQFF.

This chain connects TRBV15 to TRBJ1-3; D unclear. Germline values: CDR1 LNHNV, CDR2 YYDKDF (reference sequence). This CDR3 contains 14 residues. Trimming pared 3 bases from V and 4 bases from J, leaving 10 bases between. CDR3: CATSRGAGGNTIYF. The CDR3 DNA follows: TGTGCCACCAGCAGGGGAGCGGGGGGAAACACCATATATTTT.

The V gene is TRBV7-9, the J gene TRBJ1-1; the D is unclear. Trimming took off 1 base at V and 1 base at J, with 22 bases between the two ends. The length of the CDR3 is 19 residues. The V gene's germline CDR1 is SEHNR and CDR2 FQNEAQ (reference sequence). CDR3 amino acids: CASSLVVVSSRLPNTEAFF. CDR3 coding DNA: TGTGCCAGCAGCTTAGTGGTGGTGAGCAGTCGCCTCCCGAACACTGAAGCTTTCTTT.

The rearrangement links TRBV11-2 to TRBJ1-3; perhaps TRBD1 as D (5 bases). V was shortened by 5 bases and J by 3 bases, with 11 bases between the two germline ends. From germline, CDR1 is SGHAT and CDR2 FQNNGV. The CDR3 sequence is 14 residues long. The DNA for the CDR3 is TGTGCCAGCAGCGTTACAGGAGTTGGAAACACCATATATTTT. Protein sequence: CASSVTGVGNTIYF.

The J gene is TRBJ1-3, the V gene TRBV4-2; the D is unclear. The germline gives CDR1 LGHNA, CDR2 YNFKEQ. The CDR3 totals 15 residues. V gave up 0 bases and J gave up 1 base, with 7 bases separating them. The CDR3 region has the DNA TGTGCCAGCAGCCAAGACGGAGGGTCTGGAAACACCATATATTTT. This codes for CASSQDGGSGNTIYF.

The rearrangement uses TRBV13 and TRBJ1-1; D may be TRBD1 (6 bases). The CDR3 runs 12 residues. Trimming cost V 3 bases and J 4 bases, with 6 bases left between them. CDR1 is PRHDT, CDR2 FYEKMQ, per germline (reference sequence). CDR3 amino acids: CASSFRGTEAFF. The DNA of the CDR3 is TGTGCCAGCAGCTTCAGGGGCACTGAAGCTTTCTTT. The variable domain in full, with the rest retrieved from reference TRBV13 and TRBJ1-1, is AAGVIQSPRHLIKEKRETATLKCYPIPRHDTVYWYQQGPGQDPQFLISFYEKMQSDKGSIPDRFSAQQFSDYHSELNMSSLELGDSALYFCASSFRGTEAFFGQGTRLTVV.

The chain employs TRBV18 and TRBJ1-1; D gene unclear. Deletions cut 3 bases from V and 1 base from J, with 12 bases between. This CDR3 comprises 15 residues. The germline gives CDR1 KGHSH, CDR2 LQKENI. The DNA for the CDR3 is TGTGCCAGCTCACCTCTAGGGATTACGAACACTGAAGCTTTCTTT. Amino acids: CASSPLGITNTEAFF.

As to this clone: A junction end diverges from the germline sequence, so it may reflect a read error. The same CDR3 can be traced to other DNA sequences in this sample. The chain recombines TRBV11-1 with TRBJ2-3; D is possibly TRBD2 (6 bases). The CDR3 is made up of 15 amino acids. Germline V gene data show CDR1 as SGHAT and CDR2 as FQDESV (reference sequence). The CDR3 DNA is TGCGCCAGCAGCGAGAGTGCGGGGAGCACAGATACGCAGTATTTT. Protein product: CASSESAGSTDTQYF.

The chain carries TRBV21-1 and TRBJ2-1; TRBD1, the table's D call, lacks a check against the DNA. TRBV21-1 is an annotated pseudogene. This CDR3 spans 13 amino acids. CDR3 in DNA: TGTGCCAGCACCAGGAAGTGCAGCAATGAGCAGTTCTTC. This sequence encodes CASTRKCSNEQFF.

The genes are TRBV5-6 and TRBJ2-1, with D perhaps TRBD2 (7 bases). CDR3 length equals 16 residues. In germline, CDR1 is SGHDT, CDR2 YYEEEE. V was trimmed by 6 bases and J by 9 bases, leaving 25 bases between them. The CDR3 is CASKLGEGGRPGEQFF. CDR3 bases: TGTGCCAGCAAGCTTGGAGAGGGGGGGCGACCCGGTGAGCAGTTCTTC.